This T cell receptor beta chain was sequenced during a study of blood T cell repertoires in COVID-19. Across the whole study: Spain, Italy and the United States supplied samples that represented acute and convalescent COVID-19.

Authors' methods: Amplified reference gene primers provided the basis for estimating nucleated cell counts. Sequenced by immunoSEQ multiplex PCR; TCRdb stores in-frame clones only, minus some. For V, J and clone size, that table is used; D and trimming come from the DNA. The repertoire has 100,000 to 150,000 clones, about 70% of them found once; the top ten carry 1.9%. Sequencing used peripheral blood. This clonotype was obtained from a woman in her seventies with acute or convalescent COVID-19.

The CDR3 nucleotides read TGTGCCAGCAGCTTAGTAGTTGGCAGCGGTGGAGAGACCCAGTACTTC. Protein: CASSLVVGSGGETQYF. The rearrangement joins TRBV11-2 to TRBJ2-5; D perhaps matches TRBD2 (5 bases). The CDR3 is 16 residues long. V gave up 1 base and J gave up 4 bases, with 16 bases separating them. Germline values: CDR1 SGHAT, CDR2 FQNNGV.